The clone carrying this T cell receptor (beta chain) was counted once. This sample was included in a study of cytomegalovirus exposure and HLA in healthy donors. Profiling relied on immunoSEQ multiplex PCR, and the TCRdb table lists in-frame clones only, not all of them. The sample gives about 150,000 clones, approximately 86% of which show up once; around 22% is in the top ten. Sequencing was performed on PBMCs. The source of this sequence is a man aged 18 to 30 in good health and CMV-seropositive.

CDR3 sequence (DNA): TGTGCCAGCAGCGTAGCCCCCCAGGACTATGGCTACACCTTC. It encodes CASSVAPQDYGYTF. The V gene is TRBV9, the J gene TRBJ1-2; no firm D call. V was clipped by 0 bases and J by 3 bases, with 9 bases between them. The germline V gene has CDR1 SGDLS and CDR2 YYNGEE. The CDR3 runs to 14 residues.